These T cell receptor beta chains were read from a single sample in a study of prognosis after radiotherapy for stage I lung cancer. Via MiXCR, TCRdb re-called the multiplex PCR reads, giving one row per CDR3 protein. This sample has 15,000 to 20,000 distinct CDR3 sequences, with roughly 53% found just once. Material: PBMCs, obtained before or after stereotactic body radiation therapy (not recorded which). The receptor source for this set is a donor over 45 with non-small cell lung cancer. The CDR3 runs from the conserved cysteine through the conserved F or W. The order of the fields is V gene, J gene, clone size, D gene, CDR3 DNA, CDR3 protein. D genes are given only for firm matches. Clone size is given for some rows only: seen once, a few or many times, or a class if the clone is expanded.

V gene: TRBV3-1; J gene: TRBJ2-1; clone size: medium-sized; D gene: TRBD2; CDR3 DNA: TGTGCCAGCAGCCAAGTAGCGGGAGGAGGTAACAATGAGCAGTTCTTC; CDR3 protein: CASSQVAGGGNNEQFF
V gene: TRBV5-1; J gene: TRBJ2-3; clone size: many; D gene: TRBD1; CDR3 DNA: TGCGCCAGCAGCTTACTTGGGACAGTGGGGAGAGATACGCAGTATTTT; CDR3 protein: CASSLLGTVGRDTQYF
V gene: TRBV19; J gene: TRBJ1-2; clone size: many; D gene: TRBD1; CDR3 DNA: TGTGCCAGTAAGGTCGACAGGGAGTCAGGAGGCTACACCTTC; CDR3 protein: CASKVDRESGGYTF
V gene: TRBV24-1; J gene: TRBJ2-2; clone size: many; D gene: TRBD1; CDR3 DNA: TGTGCCACCAGTGATCCCACAGGGGCCGCGAACACCGGGGAGCTGTTTTTT; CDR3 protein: CATSDPTGAANTGELFF
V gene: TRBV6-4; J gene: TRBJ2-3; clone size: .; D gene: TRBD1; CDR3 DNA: TGTGCCAGCAGCCCGACAGGGGCCGGTACCGATACGCAGTATTTT; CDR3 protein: CASSPTGAGTDTQYF
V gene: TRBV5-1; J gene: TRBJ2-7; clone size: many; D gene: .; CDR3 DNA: TGCGCCAGCAGCTTGGCGGGGGTAGGGGAGCAGTACTTC; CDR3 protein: CASSLAGVGEQYF
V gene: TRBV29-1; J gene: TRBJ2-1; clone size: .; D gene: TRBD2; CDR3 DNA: TGCAGCGGGCTAGCGGGGGGGTACAATGAGCAGTTCTTC; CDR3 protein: CSGLAGGYNEQFF
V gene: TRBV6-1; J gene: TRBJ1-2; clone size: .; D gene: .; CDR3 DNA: TGTGCCAGCAGTGCATACGCTGTCGTCTACACCTTC; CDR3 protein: CASSAYAVVYTF
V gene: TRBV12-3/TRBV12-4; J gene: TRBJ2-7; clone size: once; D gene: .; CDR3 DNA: TGTGCCAGCAGTCTAAGTTCGACAGTGCGTGGGTACGATCAGTACTTC; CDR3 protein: CASSLSSTVRGYDQYF
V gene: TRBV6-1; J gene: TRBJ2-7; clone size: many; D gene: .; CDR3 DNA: TGTGCCAGCAGTGGCAGCCCCTACGAGCAGTACTTC; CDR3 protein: CASSGSPYEQYF
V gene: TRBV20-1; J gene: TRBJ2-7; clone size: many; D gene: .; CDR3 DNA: TGCAGTGTTGACAGAGGGGGATCCTACGAGCAGTACTTC; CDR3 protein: CSVDRGGSYEQYF
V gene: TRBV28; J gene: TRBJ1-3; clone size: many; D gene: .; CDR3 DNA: TGTGCCAGCGTCTCATTCTCTGGAAACACCATATATTTT; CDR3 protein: CASVSFSGNTIYF
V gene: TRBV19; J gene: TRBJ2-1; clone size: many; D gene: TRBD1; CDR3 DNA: TGTGCCAGTAGGGGACAGTACAATGAGCAGTTCTTC; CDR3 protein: CASRGQYNEQFF
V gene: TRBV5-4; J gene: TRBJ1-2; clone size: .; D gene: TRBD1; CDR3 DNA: TGTGCCAGCAGCCTCACGACAGGGGGGCATGGCTACACCTTC; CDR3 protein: CASSLTTGGHGYTF
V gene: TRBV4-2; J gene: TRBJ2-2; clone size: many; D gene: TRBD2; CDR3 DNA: TGTGCCAGCAGCCAAGAAGGGACTAGTCTTGGCGGGGAGCTGTTTTTT; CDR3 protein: CASSQEGTSLGGELFF
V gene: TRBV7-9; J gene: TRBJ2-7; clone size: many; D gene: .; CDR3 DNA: TGTGCCAGCAGCTTAGGCCGGGGACGGGGCGACGAGCAGTACTTC; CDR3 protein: CASSLGRGRGDEQYF
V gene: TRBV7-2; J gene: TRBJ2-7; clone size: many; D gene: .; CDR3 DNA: TGTGCCAGCAGCCCCCACCTGGGACCCTACGAGCAGTACTTC; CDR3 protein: CASSPHLGPYEQYF
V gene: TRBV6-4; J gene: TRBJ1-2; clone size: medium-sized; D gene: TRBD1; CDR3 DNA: TGTGCCAGCAGTGAGGGGACAGGGGACGGCTACACCTTC; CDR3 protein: CASSEGTGDGYTF
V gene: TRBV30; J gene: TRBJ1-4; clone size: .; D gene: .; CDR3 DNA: TGTGCCTCCCAATGGAGTGAAAAACTGTTTTTT; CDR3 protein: CASQWSEKLFF
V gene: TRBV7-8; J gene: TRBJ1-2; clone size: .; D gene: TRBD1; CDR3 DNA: TGTGCCAGCATCTTAGGAGAAAGGGGGCGCGGGGATGGCTACACCTTC; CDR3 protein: CASILGERGRGDGYTF
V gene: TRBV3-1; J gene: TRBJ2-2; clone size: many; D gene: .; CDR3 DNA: TGTGCCAGCAGCCGCGGGATCACGAACACCGGGGAGCTGTTTTTT; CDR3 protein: CASSRGITNTGELFF
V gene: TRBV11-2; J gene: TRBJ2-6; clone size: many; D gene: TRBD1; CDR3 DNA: TGTGCCAGCAGCCACGGGACAGGGAAGCCCAACGTCCTGACTTTC; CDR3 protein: CASSHGTGKPNVLTF
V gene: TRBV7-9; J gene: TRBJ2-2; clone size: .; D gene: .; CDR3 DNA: TGTGCCATCAGCTTGGCCGGAGGGGCGACCGGGGAGCTGTTTTTT; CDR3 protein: CAISLAGGATGELFF
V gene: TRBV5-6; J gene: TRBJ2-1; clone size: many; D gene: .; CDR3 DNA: TGTGCCAGCAGCTTATTAACCGGGACCGTGGGTGAGCAGTTCTTC; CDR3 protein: CASSLLTGTVGEQFF
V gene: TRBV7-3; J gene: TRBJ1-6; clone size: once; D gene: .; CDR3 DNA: TGTGCCAGCAGTGACGGACACGGACCCCTCCACTTT; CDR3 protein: CASSDGHGPLHF
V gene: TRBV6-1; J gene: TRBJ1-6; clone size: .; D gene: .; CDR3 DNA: TGTGCCAGCAGACCGACAGTCTATAATTCAACCCTCCACTTT; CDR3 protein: CASRPTVYNSTLHF
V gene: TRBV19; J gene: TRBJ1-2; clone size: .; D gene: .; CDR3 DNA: TGTGCCAGTAGTATGGGGGGGCCTGGCTACATCTTC; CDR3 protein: CASSMGGPGYIF
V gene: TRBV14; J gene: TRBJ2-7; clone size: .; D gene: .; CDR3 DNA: TGTGCCAGCAGCCCTGGAGCGGGCTCCTACGAGCAGTACTTC; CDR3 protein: CASSPGAGSYEQYF